A selection of T cell receptor beta chains follows, all from one sample in a study of T cells after yellow fever vaccination. In TCRdb, the 5' RACE reads were re-called with MiXCR into one record per CDR3 protein. The sample includes approximately 69,000 distinct CDR3 sequences, about 6% of them seen just once. The source material was CD4+ T cells sorted from PBMCs, sampled around 16 days after the first yellow fever vaccination. The receptor source for this set is a young man who received the YFV17D yellow fever vaccine. The CDR3 runs from the conserved cysteine through the conserved F or W. A D gene is named only where the DNA matches it firmly. Clone size is shown for a subset of rows, as once, few, many or a class of expanded clone.

d_call j_call cdr3_length v_call clone_size cdr3_nt cdr3_aa
TRBD1 TRBJ2-5 15 TRBV5-1 many TGCGCCAGCAGCCCCCAGACAGGGAAACAAGAGACCCAGTACTTC CASSPQTGKQETQYF
NA TRBJ2-7 12 TRBV3-1 many TGTGCCAGCAGTCCAGGGGCCTACGAGCAGTACTTC CASSPGAYEQYF
TRBD1 TRBJ2-4 15 TRBV7-3 many TGTGCCAGCAGCCAGGACAGGGGGGTCGACAACATTCAGTACTTC CASSQDRGVDNIQYF
NA TRBJ2-3 14 TRBV18 many TGTGCCAGCTCACCGCCGGGGGTGATGGATACGCAGTATTTT CASSPPGVMDTQYF
NA TRBJ2-3 15 TRBV5-5 many TGTGCCAGCAGCTTGCATGGCATCCTCACAGATACGCAGTATTTT CASSLHGILTDTQYF
NA TRBJ2-2 14 TRBV19 medium-sized TGTGCCAGTAGTATTAGCGTCTTGACCGGGGAGCTGTTTTTT CASSISVLTGELFF
NA TRBJ2-2 16 TRBV4-3 many TGCGCCAGCAGCCAAGGATGGAGTGCGAACACCGGGGAGCTGTTTTTT CASSQGWSANTGELFF
NA TRBJ2-5 17 TRBV5-1 many TGCGCCAGCAGCCAGCTTACGGTGGCGGGGGCGGGGGAGACCCAGTACTTC CASSQLTVAGAGETQYF
TRBD1 TRBJ2-3 16 TRBV6-2/TRBV6-3 many TGTGCCAGCAGACCTCACGACAGGGCCAGCACAGATACGCAGTATTTT CASRPHDRASTDTQYF
NA TRBJ1-1 13 TRBV6-4 many TGTGCCAGCAGAGCTCAGGTTTACACTGAAGCTTTCTTT CASRAQVYTEAFF
TRBD1 TRBJ1-1 16 TRBV5-1 many TGCGCCAGCAGGGCTAGCATCGGACAGGGCCACTTTCCGGCTTTCTTT CASRASIGQGHFPAFF
NA TRBJ1-5 15 TRBV19 NA TGTGCCAGTAGTATGGAAGGGGAGGGCAATCAGCCCCAGCATTTT CASSMEGEGNQPQHF